Listed here are 29 T cell receptor beta chains from one sample, sequenced in a study of cytomegalovirus exposure and HLA in healthy donors. This PCR relied on a set of 60 Vbeta primers and 13 Jbeta primers. Only in-frame clones appear in the TCRdb table, and some are missing; sequencing was by immunoSEQ multiplex PCR. This table holds more than 95,000 clones, 73% found once. The specimen sequenced was PBMCs. The receptors derive from a man in his 60s in good health and CMV-seropositive.

V usage is TRBV6-1 and J usage is TRBJ1-5, with D uncertain. V dropped 1 base and J dropped 6 bases, with 10 bases sitting between them. In germline, CDR1 is MNHNS, CDR2 SASEGT. The CDR3 length is 14 residues. The CDR3, as DNA: TGTGCCAGCAGTGAAGTTGGGTGGGCTCAGCCCCAGCATTTT. It is translated as CASSEVGWAQPQHF.

This clone was seen only a few times. J is TRBJ1-2 and V is TRBV29-1; D may be TRBD1 (5 bases). V was cut by 4 bases and J by 5 bases, with 11 bases left in between. This CDR3 contains 12 residues. Germline lookup yields CDR1 SQVTM and CDR2 ANQGSEA. CDR3 in DNA: TGCAGCGTTGGTACGGGACTGTATGGCTACACCTTC. This codes for CSVGTGLYGYTF.

The chain recombines TRBV10-1 with TRBJ2-5; 10 bases align to TRBD2. In germline, CDR1 is WNHNN, CDR2 SYGVQD (reference sequence). The CDR3 has 15 amino acids. The trim removed 6 bases at V and 3 bases at J, leaving 7 bases unmatched. DNA of the CDR3: TGCGCCAGCAGCGGGGATCTAGCGGGGGAAGAGACCCAGTACTTC. This sequence encodes CASSGDLAGEETQYF.

This chain uses TRBV10-3 with TRBJ2-7; TRBD2 agrees at 8 bases. CDR3 length: 15 residues. From germline, CDR1 is ENHRY and CDR2 SYGVKD. Unmatched junction bases numbered 9, after V lost 5 bases and J lost 3 bases. In nucleotides, the CDR3 is TGTGCCATCAGTAAACAAACTAGCGGCAACTACGAGCAGTACTTC. Protein product: CAISKQTSGNYEQYF.

The CDR3 DNA is TGTGCCATCTCCCAAACGGTCGGGTATCAGCCCCAGCATTTT. Translation gives CAISQTVGYQPQHF. The chain employs TRBV19 and TRBJ1-5, with unresolved D. In germline, CDR1 is LNHDA, CDR2 SQIVND (reference sequence). Trimming shortened V by 10 bases and J by 5 bases, and 18 bases separated the two germline ends. CDR3 length equals 14 residues. Full variable domain (missing parts from reference TRBV19 and TRBJ1-5): DGGITQSPKYLFRKEGQNVTLSCEQNLNHDAMYWYRQDPGQGLRLIYYSQIVNDFQKGDIAEGYSVSREKKESFPLTVTSAQKNPTAFYLCAISQTVGYQPQHFGDGTRLSIL.

CDR3 sequence reads: CASSVGTGTGGQKLFF. The CDR3 region has the DNA TGTGCCAGTAGTGTTGGGACCGGGACAGGGGGCCAAAAACTGTTTTTT. The chain has TRBV19 and TRBJ1-4, with 12 bases matching TRBD1. Germline assignment: CDR1 LNHDA and CDR2 SQIVND (reference sequence). The CDR3 loop spans 16 amino acids. After removal of 5 bases from V and 9 bases from J, the junction contained 10 bases not matched to a gene.

This clone was counted a few times. The chain's CDR3 is CASTPGQVKLHYGYTF. The CDR3 DNA reads as TGTGCCAGTACCCCGGGACAGGTCAAATTGCACTATGGCTACACCTTC. The chain uses TRBV19 and TRBJ1-2, with TRBD1 matching 8 bases. CDR1 is LNHDA, CDR2 SQIVND, per germline (reference sequence). Trimming removed 7 bases from V and 3 bases from J; junction bases left unmatched: 13. The CDR3 contains 16 residues.

V and J are TRBV5-6 and TRBJ2-7; 7 bases map to TRBD1. From germline, CDR1 is SGHDT and CDR2 YYEEEE. J gave up 0 bases and V 4 bases, and 4 bases lay outside the gene matches. The CDR3 extends over 14 amino acids. CDR3 sequence reads: CASSTGDRSYEQYF. The DNA for the CDR3 is TGTGCCAGCAGCACAGGGGACCGCTCCTACGAGCAGTACTTC.

This clone has just a few counts. This chain joins TRBV19 and TRBJ2-3; 8 bases are a match to TRBD2. This CDR3 spans 13 amino acids. The junction had 5 bases not matched to a gene; V was cut back by 11 bases and J by 1 base. The V gene's germline CDR1 is LNHDA and CDR2 SQIVND (reference sequence). For the CDR3, the DNA is TGTGCCCCCCGGGGGGGGCGCACAGATACGCAGTATTTT. It codes for CAPRGGRTDTQYF.

The chain carries TRBV27 and TRBJ2-5; 7 nucleotides match TRBD2. The CDR3 loop spans 13 amino acids. Losses at the gene ends were 6 bases for V and 2 bases for J; bases not matched to a gene: 3. Looked up from germline, CDR1 is MNHEY and CDR2 is SMNVEV (reference sequence). CDR3 residues: CASRLAGQETQYF. DNA for the CDR3: TGTGCCAGCAGATTAGCGGGTCAAGAGACCCAGTACTTC.

This clone was picked up one time. This sequence joins TRBV10-3 and TRBJ1-5, with D perhaps matching TRBD1 (5 bases). The CDR3 length is 13 residues. Per germline, CDR1 ENHRY and CDR2 SYGVKD. The V and J ends lost 6 bases and 4 bases respectively, with 10 bases between them. CDR3 protein: CAISGGGNQPQHF. CDR3 coding DNA: TGTGCCATCAGCGGGGGTGGGAATCAGCCCCAGCATTTT.

The sample holds a few counts of this clone. The chain combines TRBV6-6 with TRBJ1-1; D may be TRBD1 (5 bases). Trimming left V 8 bases short and J 4 bases short, with 11 bases between. The CDR3 is made up of 12 amino acids. Germline V gene data show CDR1 as MNHNY and CDR2 as SVGAGI (reference sequence). As DNA, the CDR3 is TGTGCCAGCCGAAGGGGTGGCACTGAAGCTTTCTTT. Protein: CASRRGGTEAFF.

The chain combines TRBV19 with TRBJ2-7; D unresolved. Trimming took off 3 bases at V and 2 bases at J, with 8 bases between the two ends. This CDR3 is built from 13 residues. The germline V gene encodes CDR1 LNHDA and CDR2 SQIVND (reference sequence). The chain's CDR3 is CASSMGPTYEQYF. The CDR3 bases are TGTGCCAGTAGTATGGGCCCGACCTACGAGCAGTACTTC.

The CDR3 sequence: CASSLSAGGLSSYEQYF. The DNA for the CDR3 is TGTGCCAGCAGTTTATCTGCAGGGGGCCTAAGCTCCTACGAGCAGTACTTC. This chain uses TRBV27 with TRBJ2-7; 8 bases match TRBD1. CDR1 is MNHEY, CDR2 SMNVEV, per germline (reference sequence). This CDR3 spans 17 amino acids. V shed 0 bases and J 0 bases; nucleotides not matched to a gene: 7.

V usage is TRBV5-1 and J usage is TRBJ2-7; 9 positions agree with TRBD1. The CDR3 is 14 amino acids. The J segment lost 6 bases and the V segment lost 0 bases, leaving 4 bases of the junction unmatched. Per the germline V gene, CDR1 is SGHRS and CDR2 is YFSETQ. Written as DNA, the CDR3 is TGCGCCAGCAGCTTGGGGACAGGGGAGTTCGAGCAGTACTTC. It encodes CASSLGTGEFEQYF.

This clone has just a few counts. This chain joins TRBV11-2 and TRBJ2-3; 7 nucleotides line up with TRBD2. The CDR3 spans 12 residues. J was trimmed by 7 bases and V by 6 bases; bases with no gene match: 4. The germline gives CDR1 SGHAT, CDR2 FQNNGV. The CDR3 loop is CASRASGNTQYF. DNA for the CDR3: TGTGCCAGCAGGGCTAGCGGCAATACGCAGTATTTT.

This clone has only a few counts. The chain has TRBV5-6 and TRBJ1-2; perhaps TRBD1 as D (5 bases). The CDR3 extends over 12 amino acids. Germline V lookup: CDR1 SGHDT, CDR2 YYEEEE. V was shortened by 3 bases and J by 8 bases, with 11 bases between the two germline ends. The CDR3 sequence: CASSWTRVGYTF. CDR3 sequence (DNA): TGTGCCAGCAGCTGGACCAGGGTAGGCTACACCTTC.

The chain carries TRBV29-1 and TRBJ2-2; 9 positions match TRBD1. The CDR3 contains 13 residues. V shed 4 bases and J 7 bases; nucleotides not matched to a gene: 4. CDR1 and CDR2 from the germline V gene are SQVTM and ANQGSEA. The CDR3 DNA is TGCAGCGTTGGGACAGGGGCGGTCGGGGAGCTGTTTTTT. It translates to CSVGTGAVGELFF.

This clone was picked up one time. V and J are TRBV7-3 and TRBJ2-2; TRBD2 matches 10 bases. Trimming took 5 bases from V and 4 from J; bases not matched to a gene: 13. Germline CDR1 SGHTA, CDR2 FQGTGA. This CDR3 has 18 residues. The CDR3, as DNA: TGTGCCAGCAGCCCCGAAGCGGGGGGGCTGATTCTCACCGGGGAGCTGTTTTTT. It is translated as CASSPEAGGLILTGELFF.

Only a few counts were recorded for this clone. The chain is built from TRBV7-3 and TRBJ2-3; 10 bases agree with TRBD1. This CDR3 comprises 17 residues. The germline V gene encodes CDR1 SGHTA and CDR2 FQGTGA. V trimming: 3 bases; J trimming: 4 bases; junction bases outside the gene matches: 10. The CDR3 loop reads CASSLAGWTGGADTQYF. The CDR3 bases are TGTGCCAGCAGCTTGGCCGGATGGACAGGGGGTGCAGATACGCAGTATTTT.

The chain carries TRBV10-1 and TRBJ1-5; no clear D. V lost 2 bases, J lost 6 bases, and 11 bases lay in between. This CDR3 has 14 amino acids. Germline values: CDR1 WNHNN, CDR2 SYGVQD (reference sequence). CDR3 DNA: TGCGCCAGCAGTGAGGCAGGATATGGTCAGCCCCAGCATTTT. It codes for CASSEAGYGQPQHF.

The chain joins TRBV5-1 to TRBJ1-6; D not resolved. The germline gives CDR1 SGHRS, CDR2 YFSETQ. Trimming left V 0 bases short and J 11 bases short, with 9 bases between. The CDR3 is 13 amino acids. In DNA form, the CDR3 reads TGCGCCAGCAGCTTGGCCACGGGTGCACCCCTCCACTTT. It is translated as CASSLATGAPLHF.

This sequence joins TRBV15 and TRBJ2-7; 7 positions agree with TRBD1. This CDR3 region has 15 residues. Germline CDR1 and CDR2: LNHNV and YYDKDF (reference sequence). Unmatched junction bases numbered 5, after V lost 2 bases and J lost 1 base. Here the CDR3 reads CATSRTGESSYEQYF. Here the CDR3 DNA reads TGTGCCACCAGCAGAACAGGGGAGTCGTCCTACGAGCAGTACTTC. Full variable domain (outside the CDR3, taken from reference TRBV15 and TRBJ2-7): DAMVIQNPRYQVTQFGKPVTLSCSQTLNHNVMYWYQQKSSQAPKLLFHYYDKDFNNEADTPDNFQSRRPNTSFCFLDIRSPGLGDTAMYLCATSRTGESSYEQYFGPGTRLTVT.

The gene calls are TRBV18 and TRBJ2-1; 8 nucleotides align to TRBD1. J lost 7 bases, V lost 5 bases, and 4 bases had no gene match. The germline V gene encodes CDR1 KGHSH and CDR2 LQKENI. The CDR3 is 13 residues long. CDR3 in amino acids: CASSNRGKNEQFF. The CDR3 DNA reads as TGTGCCAGCTCAAACAGGGGGAAGAATGAGCAGTTCTTC.

The rearrangement joins TRBV7-8 to TRBJ1-1, with D unclear. V dropped 4 bases and J dropped 5 bases, with 11 bases sitting between them. This CDR3 spans 13 amino acids. Germline CDR1 and CDR2: SGHVS and FQNEAQ. CDR3 sequence: CASSWNRETEAFF. CDR3 coding DNA: TGTGCCAGCAGCTGGAATCGGGAGACTGAAGCTTTCTTT.

The V and J genes are TRBV29-1 and TRBJ2-1, with D perhaps matching TRBD2 (7 bases). The CDR3 extends over 13 amino acids. Trimming took off 6 bases at V and 2 bases at J, with 11 bases between the two ends. Germline V gene data show CDR1 as SQVTM and CDR2 as ANQGSEA. The CDR3 is CSVGGGTYNEQFF. The CDR3, as DNA: TGCAGCGTAGGGGGGGGGACCTACAATGAGCAGTTCTTC.

This chain joins TRBV5-6 and TRBJ2-3, with 8 positions matching TRBD2. The CDR3 extends over 15 amino acids. Germline loops: CDR1 SGHDT, CDR2 YYEEEE. Losses at the gene ends were 3 bases for V and 4 bases for J; bases not matched to a gene: 7. CDR3 residues: CASSSGGRRSDTQYF. CDR3 coding DNA: TGTGCCAGCAGCTCGGGGGGGCGTCGGTCAGATACGCAGTATTTT.

This chain connects TRBV30 to TRBJ1-4, with 9 bases lining up with TRBD1. The germline CDR1 and CDR2 sequences are GTSNPN and SVGIG (reference sequence). The CDR3 contains 16 residues. J was trimmed by 8 bases and V by 1 base; bases with no gene match: 11. The CDR3 bases are TGTGCCTGGAGTGAATCATTGGGACAGGGTTCGGAAAAACTGTTTTTT. It translates to CAWSESLGQGSEKLFF.

This clone was recorded a few times. CDR3 coding DNA: TGCGCCAGCAGGGCGACAGGGGCGTTCGGCTACACCTTC. Protein sequence: CASRATGAFGYTF. The chain employs TRBV4-1 and TRBJ1-2, with 8 bases lining up with TRBD1. The V and J ends lost 6 bases and 8 bases, in that order; junction bases with no gene match: 8. Germline V gene sequence: CDR1 MGHRA, CDR2 YSYEKL. This CDR3 contains 13 residues.